One sample yielded the 11 T cell receptor beta chains listed below, sequenced in a study of T-cell memory formation after mild COVID-19. TCRdb reprocessed the 5' RACE reads via MiXCR and lists one record per CDR3 protein. Of 300,000 to 400,000 distinct CDR3 sequences in the sample, 14% are singletons; the top ten hold roughly 22%. The sequenced sample consisted of PBMCs or a T cell subset sorted from them (not recorded which). These receptors originate from a man between 18 and 29 years old who had mild COVID-19 (a few samples of this study predate the infection). Cell type and time point are not known.

This clonotype came up many times. The chain couples TRBV5-1 to TRBJ2-2; D is possibly TRBD1 (5 bases). Germline V gives CDR1 SGHRS, CDR2 YFSETQ. CDR3 length equals 13 residues. Trimming took off 4 bases at V and 3 bases at J, with 7 bases between the two ends. The CDR3 nucleotides are TGCGCCAGCAGCGGGGCGGACACCGGGGAGCTGTTTTTT. Translation gives CASSGADTGELFF.

V is TRBV20-1 and J is TRBJ2-7; D call uncertain. The germline gives CDR1 DFQATT, CDR2 SNEGSKA (reference sequence). V was pared by 2 bases and J by 4 bases, with 6 bases between. The CDR3 is 11 amino acids. The DNA of the CDR3 is TGCAGTGCTAGAAGCAGGTACGAGCAGTACGTC. Amino acid sequence: CSARSRYEQYV.

In this sample, this clonotype turned up many times. V is TRBV7-2 and J is TRBJ2-5, with 7 bases lining up with TRBD2. J was trimmed by 5 bases and V by 5 bases; bases with no gene match: 8. In germline, CDR1 is SGHTA, CDR2 FQGNSA. This CDR3 is 14 amino acids long. The CDR3 sequence is CASSQGLVGETQYF. The CDR3 DNA is TGTGCCAGCAGCCAAGGACTAGTCGGGGAGACCCAGTACTTC. The full variable domain, with the rest looked up from reference TRBV7-2 and TRBJ2-5, is GAGVSQSPSNKVTEKGKDVELRCDPISGHTALYWYRQSLGQGLEFLIYFQGNSAPDKSGLPSDRFSAERTGGSVSTLTIQRTQQEDSAVYLCASSQGLVGETQYFGPGTRLLVL.

This clonotype was seen a few times. The rearrangement uses TRBV12-3 or TRBV12-4 and TRBJ2-1; 7 bases agree with TRBD1. V lost 3 bases to trimming and J lost 3 bases; unmatched junction nucleotides: 8. The CDR3 spans 16 residues. Here the CDR3 reads CASSFTRDSYYNEQFF. The CDR3 DNA sequence: TGTGCCAGCAGTTTCACCCGGGACAGCTACTACAATGAGCAGTTCTTC.

This chain uses TRBV7-8 with TRBJ2-7, with a possible D match to TRBD1 (6 bases). CDR1 and CDR2 from the germline V gene are SGHVS and FQNEAQ. This CDR3 is built from 14 residues. V was trimmed by 4 bases and J by 4 bases, leaving 14 bases between them. This CDR3 reads CASSWTAGDYEQYV. CDR3 DNA sequence: TGTGCCAGCAGCTGGACGGCAGGGGATTACGAGCAGTACGTC.

The chain has TRBV20-1 and TRBJ2-5, with D unclear. This CDR3 is built from 16 residues. Germline loops: CDR1 DFQATT, CDR2 SNEGSKA (reference sequence). Trimming cost V 1 base and J 0 bases, with 15 bases left between them. This chain's CDR3 is CSARASSDPDQETQYF. CDR3 bases: TGCAGTGCTAGAGCCTCGAGTGACCCAGACCAAGAGACCCAGTACTTC.

This clonotype was detected ten times or more. This chain joins TRBV7-2 and TRBJ2-7; D is unresolved. Per germline, CDR1 SGHTA and CDR2 FQGNSA. Trimming left V 3 bases short and J 4 bases short, with 4 bases between. This CDR3 region has 11 residues. The DNA for the CDR3 is TGTGCCAGCAGCTTCGCGTACGAGCAGTACTTC. It is translated as CASSFAYEQYF.

The chain employs TRBV10-3 and TRBJ1-2; perhaps TRBD1 as D (5 bases). The CDR3 runs to 14 residues. The germline V gene encodes CDR1 ENHRY and CDR2 SYGVKD. Trimming removed 3 bases at V and 8 bases at J, with 16 bases between. CDR3 residues: CAISETGGAGGYTF. The CDR3, as DNA: TGTGCCATCAGTGAAACAGGTGGAGCAGGGGGCTACACCTTC.

This chain connects TRBV2 to TRBJ2-1; a weak D match, TRBD2 (7 bases). Between the trimmed V and J ends, which lost 4 bases and 6 bases, there was a span of 16 bases. Looked up from germline, CDR1 is SNHLY and CDR2 is FYNNEI. The CDR3 covers 15 residues. In DNA, the CDR3 is TGTGCCAGCAGTGTAGTCGGGGGGCCCCCCAATGAGCAGTTCTTC. Protein sequence: CASSVVGGPPNEQFF.

This clonotype was detected many times. The chain employs TRBV6-5 and TRBJ2-7; the match to TRBD2 covers 7 bases. The J segment lost 6 bases and the V segment lost 5 bases, leaving 16 bases of the junction unmatched. Germline CDR1 is MNHEY and CDR2 is SVGAGI. The CDR3 totals 16 residues. The CDR3 bases are TGTGCCAGCAGTCTCCTCCCAGGGAGGGGTTCAGGCGAGCAGTACTTC. It encodes CASSLLPGRGSGEQYF.

The rearrangement joins TRBV15 to TRBJ1-2, with a possible D match to TRBD1 (6 bases). Germline V CDR1 and CDR2: LNHNV, YYDKDF (reference sequence). V dropped 1 base and J dropped 3 bases, with 18 bases sitting between them. The CDR3 loop spans 17 amino acids. CDR3 loop: CATSRAGPGQPHYGYTF. Here the CDR3 DNA reads TGTGCCACCAGCAGAGCTGGACCCGGACAGCCCCACTATGGCTACACCTTC.